One sample yielded the 8 T cell receptor beta chains listed below, sequenced in a study of response to subunit inactivated influenza vaccine. TCRdb reanalysed the RT-PCR reads using MiXCR and keeps one entry per CDR3 protein. The data show 450,000 to 700,000 distinct CDR3 sequences, about 15% seen once. Sample: PBMCs from blood, taken approximately 12 days after vaccination. Receptor source: a man aged 45 to 65 who received an inactivated influenza vaccine.

The gene calls are TRBV5-8 and TRBJ2-3; 8 bases agree with TRBD1. The CDR3 is made up of 15 amino acids. Germline lookup yields CDR1 SGHTS and CDR2 YDEGEE. Trimming took 0 bases from V and 3 from J; bases not matched to a gene: 3. The CDR3 DNA reads TGTGCCAGCAGCTTGGACAGGGGGTGGACAGATACGCAGTATTTT. It yields the protein CASSLDRGWTDTQYF.

This clonotype occurred a few times. This chain uses TRBV10-3 with TRBJ2-1; TRBD2 agrees at 8 bases. Per germline, CDR1 ENHRY and CDR2 SYGVKD. V lost 0 bases, J lost 7 bases, and 5 bases stayed unmatched. This CDR3 contains 15 residues. CDR3 sequence (DNA): TGTGCCATCAGTGAGTCGCGAGCGGGAGAGAATGAGCAGTTCTTC. Translation gives CAISESRAGENEQFF.

This clonotype was recorded at least ten times. At one end the junction does not follow the germline gene, possibly because of a read error. The chain carries TRBV6-5 and TRBJ2-1, with a possible D match to TRBD1 (5 bases). Germline CDR1 MNHEY, CDR2 SVGAGI. The CDR3 covers 13 residues. The CDR3 here is CASSYDSYNEQFF. In DNA, the CDR3 is TGCGCCAGCAGTTATGACAGTTACAATGAGCAGTTCTTC.

This chain joins TRBV18 and TRBJ2-3; D may be TRBD1 (5 bases). Germline V lookup: CDR1 KGHSH, CDR2 LQKENI. V dropped 1 base and J dropped 1 base, with 6 bases sitting between them. The CDR3 extends over 14 amino acids. The CDR3 bases are TGTGCCAGCTCACCACAGACAGGCACAGATACGCAGTATTTT. This gives the protein CASSPQTGTDTQYF.

This clonotype appeared many times. V is TRBV20-1 and J is TRBJ2-7; 8 bases agree with TRBD1. CDR1 is DFQATT, CDR2 SNEGSKA, per germline (reference sequence). Trimming removed 2 bases from V and 3 bases from J; junction bases left unmatched: 3. The CDR3 has 13 amino acids. The CDR3 loop reads CSARSDRGYEQYF. The CDR3 DNA is TGCAGTGCTAGATCCGACAGGGGCTACGAGCAGTACTTC.

This clonotype showed up many times. The rearrangement links TRBV7-2 to TRBJ2-5; TRBD1 might be the D (6 bases). V was clipped by 3 bases and J by 5 bases, with 13 bases between them. The CDR3 covers 14 residues. Germline V gene data show CDR1 as SGHTA and CDR2 as FQGNSA. The CDR3 spells CASSLDRITETQYF. In nucleotides, the CDR3 is TGTGCCAGCAGCTTGGACAGAATCACGGAGACCCAGTACTTC.

The chain recombines TRBV9 with TRBJ2-1; 9 nucleotides match TRBD2. This CDR3 is built from 16 residues. Germline assignment: CDR1 SGDLS and CDR2 YYNGEE. Losses at the gene ends were 4 bases for V and 8 bases for J; bases not matched to a gene: 13. DNA of the CDR3: TGTGCCAGCAGCACCCGACTAGCGGCCTTGGGCGATGAGCAGTTCTTC. Amino acids: CASSTRLAALGDEQFF. Supplemented by reference TRBV9 and TRBJ2-1, the full variable domain reads DSGVTQTPKHLITATGQRVTLRCSPRSGDLSVYWYQQSLDQGLQFLIQYYNGEERAKGNILERFSAQQFPDLHSELNLSSLELGDSALYFCASSTRLAALGDEQFFGPGTRLTVL.

Only a few counts were recorded for this clonotype. V is TRBV12-3 or TRBV12-4 and J is TRBJ2-1; a possible D gene is TRBD2 (5 bases). Trimming shortened V by 6 bases and J by 0 bases, and 12 bases separated the two germline ends. There are 15 residues in the CDR3. Here the CDR3 reads CASSTKAASYNEQFF. CDR3 DNA: TGTGCCAGCAGCACAAAAGCGGCCTCCTACAATGAGCAGTTCTTC.